These 16 T cell receptor beta chains were all obtained from the same sample, sequenced in a study of regulatory T cells in long-lasting Graves disease. HTBI primers from iRepertoire and Arm-PCR of CDR3 regions yielded the TCR beta libraries. TCRdb used MiXCR to reprocess the multiplex PCR reads, holding one entry per CDR3 protein. This table has about 530,000 distinct CDR3 sequences, about 15% appearing once. Noted time point: newly diagnosed GD, antithyroid drugs for less than 3 months. Isolated PBMC RNA provided the starting material for the TCR library. A further study also used this sample, focusing on T cells in Graves' hyperthyroidism and ophthalmopathy.

The sample here was peripheral blood mononuclear cells (PBMCs), taken at new diagnosis, from a patient treated with antithyroid drugs. The origin of the receptors is a woman aged 35-65 years with Graves disease.

This chain joins TRBV9 and TRBJ1-4; the D is unclear. Germline V lookup: CDR1 SGDLS, CDR2 YYNGEE. With 0 bases removed from V and 5 bases from J, the gap between germline ends came to 8 bases. CDR3 length equals 14 residues. CDR3 protein: CASSVGMANEKLFF. CDR3 DNA: TGTGCCAGCAGCGTAGGAATGGCAAATGAAAAACTGTTTTTT.

This clonotype was picked up a small number of times. The chain employs TRBV3-1 and TRBJ2-7, with D hard to call. From germline, CDR1 is LGHDT and CDR2 YNNKEL (reference sequence). V dropped 4 bases and J dropped 6 bases, with 16 bases sitting between them. CDR3 size: 14 residues. This CDR3 is CASSLDQLKVEQYF. The CDR3 DNA sequence: TGTGCCAGCAGCCTCGACCAGCTTAAAGTCGAGCAGTACTTC.

J is TRBJ1-1 and V is TRBV2; the match to TRBD1 covers 12 bases. Germline CDR1 reads SNHLY; CDR2 reads FYNNEI. The CDR3 totals 17 residues. CDR3 coding DNA: TGTGTCGGCAGTCCCGGGACAGGGGGCCTAGGGGGCACTGAAGCTTTCTTT. It translates to CVGSPGTGGLGGTEAFF.

This clonotype has only a few counts. This chain connects TRBV9 to TRBJ2-3; the D is unclear. The V gene lost 2 bases and the J gene lost 5 bases, with 18 bases spanning the gap. Germline loops: CDR1 SGDLS, CDR2 YYNGEE. The CDR3 is 16 residues long. CDR3 DNA: TGTGCCAGCAGCGTGGGTCTCCATTCTGCCGGAGATACGCAGTATTTT. Protein product: CASSVGLHSAGDTQYF.

V gene TRBV6-5 combines with J gene TRBJ2-5, with 8 bases aligning to TRBD2. The CDR3 consists of 15 residues. The V and J ends lost 2 bases and 5 bases, in that order; junction bases with no gene match: 7. In germline, CDR1 is MNHEY, CDR2 SVGAGI. The CDR3 region is CASSYRTGGLETQYF. The CDR3 DNA reads as TGTGCCAGCAGTTACAGGACGGGGGGGCTTGAGACCCAGTACTTC.

The V and J genes are TRBV20-1 and TRBJ1-6; no clear D. The CDR3 has 12 residues. The V end was cut by 6 bases, the J end by 7 bases, with 10 bases between. Germline CDR1 is DFQATT and CDR2 is SNEGSKA (reference sequence). CDR3 residues: CSAGRVNSPLHF. The CDR3 nucleotides are TGCAGTGCGGGGAGGGTAAATTCACCCCTCCACTTT.

In its sample, this clonotype was seen a few times. The chain employs TRBV29-1 and TRBJ1-1, with D maybe TRBD1 (6 bases). The V gene lost 7 bases and the J gene lost 11 bases, with 20 bases spanning the gap. The CDR3 is 12 amino acids. CDR1 SQVTM and CDR2 ANQGSEA come from the germline V gene. CDR3 sequence reads: CSGEGPDRIAFF. For the CDR3, the DNA is TGCAGCGGAGAGGGGCCGGACAGAATCGCTTTCTTT.

V usage is TRBV6-2 or TRBV6-3 and J usage is TRBJ2-3; 9 nucleotides match TRBD1. In germline, CDR1 is MNHEY, CDR2 SVGEGT. This CDR3 is built from 16 residues. The J segment lost 3 bases and the V segment lost 5 bases, leaving 9 bases of the junction unmatched. CDR3 sequence reads: CASSPTGTGRTDTQYF. The CDR3 DNA is TGTGCCAGCAGTCCCACGGGGACAGGGAGGACAGATACGCAGTATTTT.

This clonotype was picked up many times. The chain employs TRBV28 and TRBJ1-2; D uncertain. Germline loops: CDR1 MDHEN, CDR2 SYDVKM. The CDR3 is made up of 12 amino acids. V was cut by 8 bases and J by 8 bases, with 15 bases left in between. DNA of the CDR3: TGTGCCAGCGAGGACCCCATGGGGGGCTACACCTTC. Translated, it gives CASEDPMGGYTF.

J is TRBJ1-5 and V is TRBV3-1, with no clear D. This CDR3 spans 13 amino acids. CDR1 is LGHDT and CDR2 is YNNKEL in the germline V gene (reference sequence). Trimming removed 2 bases at V and 4 bases at J, with 6 bases between. CDR3 coding DNA: TGTGCCAGCAGCCAACGAGAGAATCAGCCCCAGCATTTT. Translated: CASSQRENQPQHF.

The genes are TRBV7-2 and TRBJ2-2; D is unclear. CDR3 length equals 13 residues. V shed 6 bases and J shed 6 bases, with 11 bases lying between them. Germline V CDR1 and CDR2: SGHTA, FQGNSA. The CDR3 DNA sequence: TGTGCCAGCAGTCTTATCCACTCCGGGGAGCTGTTTTTT. Its translation: CASSLIHSGELFF.

In this sample, this clonotype turned up many times. The chain is built from TRBV30 and TRBJ1-2; 8 bases are a match to TRBD1. Per the germline V gene, CDR1 is GTSNPN and CDR2 is SVGIG (reference sequence). This CDR3 has 15 residues. Germline trimming cut 5 bases from V and 3 bases from J; bases unmatched to any gene: 11. The CDR3 is CAWHLSGTGYYGYTF. The CDR3 DNA follows: TGTGCCTGGCACCTGTCCGGGACAGGTTACTATGGCTACACCTTC.

This clonotype was seen repeatedly, ten times or more. The chain couples TRBV11-2 to TRBJ1-1; 7 nucleotides match TRBD1. Germline V CDR1 and CDR2: SGHAT, FQNNGV. The CDR3 runs to 15 residues. V gave up 4 bases and J gave up 5 bases; unmatched junction bases: 10. The CDR3 DNA sequence: TGTGCCAGCAGCTCCCTCCGGACAGGTCGTACTGAAGCTTTCTTT. Its translation: CASSSLRTGRTEAFF.

This clonotype appeared many times. The chain couples TRBV28 to TRBJ2-4, with TRBD2 matching 7 bases. Trimming took 7 bases from V and 1 from J; bases not matched to a gene: 7. The germline V gene encodes CDR1 MDHEN and CDR2 SYDVKM. The CDR3 loop spans 15 amino acids. As DNA, the CDR3 is TGTGCCAGCACCCTTTGGGGGGGGGCCAAAAACATTCAGTACTTC. Protein sequence: CASTLWGGAKNIQYF.

This clonotype occurred a few times. The chain links TRBV29-1 to TRBJ1-2; D remains ambiguous. Trimming shortened V by 4 bases and J by 1 base, and 10 bases separated the two germline ends. There are 13 residues in the CDR3. The germline V gene has CDR1 SQVTM and CDR2 ANQGSEA. The DNA of the CDR3 is TGCAGCGTTGCGGACCGGGGTAACTATGGCTACACCTTC. Translating gives CSVADRGNYGYTF.

This clonotype showed up many times. This chain connects TRBV5-4 to TRBJ2-7, with TRBD1 as a possible D gene (5 bases). The V end was cut by 3 bases, the J end by 5 bases, with 12 bases between. CDR1 and CDR2 (germline): SGHNT, YYREEE (reference sequence). The CDR3 is 13 amino acids. CDR3 nucleotides: TGTGCCAGCAGCTGGTTGGGGCAGAACGAGCAGTACTTC. Its protein is CASSWLGQNEQYF.